A selection of T cell receptor beta chains follows, all from one sample in a study of cytomegalovirus exposure and HLA in healthy donors. Sequencing was performed with immunoSEQ multiplex PCR; in TCRdb, only in-frame clones are kept and a portion is missing. The data hold about 58,000 clones, with about 92% observed a single time. Sequenced sample: PBMCs. The receptors originated from a young man in good health and CMV-seronegative. Both conserved end residues are part of each CDR3. D genes are given only for firm matches. Clone sizes are given selectively: once, few, many, or a class where the clone is expanded.

D	length	size	V	J	DNA	CDR3
-	15	once	TRBV5-5	TRBJ2-1	TGTGCCAGCAGCTTTGGTGGGACTCTATTAGTCGAGCAGTTCTTC	CASSFGGTLLVEQFF
TRBD1	12	-	TRBV29-1	TRBJ2-7	TGCAGCGTTGTGGGCAGGGGGCGCGAGCAGTACTTC	CSVVGRGREQYF
-	15	few	TRBV2	TRBJ2-7	TGTGCCAGCAGTGAAGCTACAGGTCTTTCCTACGAGCAGTACTTC	CASSEATGLSYEQYF
TRBD1	15	-	TRBV11-2	TRBJ2-3	TGTGCCAGCAGCTCTACAGGGGGGCACACAGATACGCAGTATTTT	CASSSTGGHTDTQYF
TRBD1	18	-	TRBV4-1	TRBJ2-5	TGCGCCAGCAGCCAAGGGGGACGGGGACAGGACTCACAAGAGACCCAGTACTTC	CASSQGGRGQDSQETQYF
-	13	-	TRBV7-6	TRBJ2-5	TGTGCCAGCAGCTTGAACAGCGGGGAGACCCAGTACTTC	CASSLNSGETQYF
-	15	-	TRBV5-1	TRBJ2-2	TGCGCCAGCAGCTTGGGACAAACGAACACCGGGGAGCTGTTTTTT	CASSLGQTNTGELFF
-	11	-	TRBV2	TRBJ2-3	TGTGCCAGCCCCGGGGGAGATACGCAGTATTTT	CASPGGDTQYF
-	14	few	TRBV9	TRBJ2-1	TGTGCCAGCAGCGTAGGGGGCCGAAATGGTGAGCAGTTCTTC	CASSVGGRNGEQFF
TRBD1	13	-	TRBV5-1	TRBJ2-5	TGCGCCAGCAGCTTCGACAGGGTCGAGACCCAGTACTTC	CASSFDRVETQYF
TRBD2	18	-	TRBV27	TRBJ2-1	TGTGCCAGCCGAGCGAACCCTCACCTTAGCGGGAGTCGGAATGAGCAGTTCTTC	CASRANPHLSGSRNEQFF
TRBD2	14	-	TRBV6-5	TRBJ2-7	TGTGCCAGCAGTTATCGGGGGGACTCCTACGAGCAGTACTTC	CASSYRGDSYEQYF
-	15	-	TRBV27	TRBJ2-1	TGTGCCAGCAGTTTCCGGGAATGGCCCTACAATGAGCAGTTCTTC	CASSFREWPYNEQFF
TRBD2	16	-	TRBV9	TRBJ2-3	TGTGCCAGCAGCGTAGGGGCGGGAGGGGTAGGAGATACGCAGTATTTT	CASSVGAGGVGDTQYF
TRBD1	16	-	TRBV28	TRBJ2-4	TGTGCCAGCAGTCAAGGGGGCGGTGGGGCCAAAAACATTCAGTACTTC	CASSQGGGGAKNIQYF
-	13	-	TRBV28	TRBJ1-2	TGTGCCAGCAGGACGACAGCTAACTATGGCTACACCTTC	CASRTTANYGYTF
-	16	-	TRBV4-2	TRBJ1-2	TGTGCCAGCAGCCAAGATTCACGGGTGATTCTTGATGGCTACACCTTC	CASSQDSRVILDGYTF
-	13	once	TRBV6-6	TRBJ2-3	TGTGCCAGCAGTTACTCGTACACAGATACGCAGTATTTT	CASSYSYTDTQYF
TRBD2	16	-	TRBV5-1	TRBJ2-5	TGCGCCAGCAGCCCGGGAGAGCGCAGGGAGGGAGAGACCCAGTACTTC	CASSPGERREGETQYF
TRBD2	15	once	TRBV6-6	TRBJ2-1	TGTGCCAGCACCGCGGGACTAGCGTTCGACCTAGAGCAGTTCTTC	CASTAGLAFDLEQFF
TRBD1	14	-	TRBV5-4	TRBJ2-7	TGTGCCAGCAGTCGACAGGGGGTGCCCTACGAGCAGTACTTC	CASSRQGVPYEQYF
-	16	-	TRBV5-4	TRBJ2-7	TGTGCCAGCAGCCACAACACAGGGCCCATGTTCGACGAGCAGTACTTC	CASSHNTGPMFDEQYF
TRBD1	17	-	TRBV9	TRBJ1-1	TGTGCCAGCAACAGGGTAGACAGGGGGCCTTGGAACACTGAAGCTTTCTTT	CASNRVDRGPWNTEAFF
-	16	-	TRBV4-2	TRBJ2-6	TGTGCCAGCAGCCAAGATCTGAGCTCTGGGGCCAACGTCCTGACTTTC	CASSQDLSSGANVLTF
-	16	-	TRBV28	TRBJ2-2	TGTGCCAGCAGGAACCGGGACTGGGCGAACACCGGGGAGCTGTTTTTT	CASRNRDWANTGELFF
TRBD1	16	-	TRBV28	TRBJ1-2	TGTGCCAGCAGTACCCACCGACAGGGAATTAACTATGGCTACACCTTC	CASSTHRQGINYGYTF
-	14	once	TRBV7-9	TRBJ2-3	TGTGCCAGCAGCTTAGACAGCCGCACAGATACGCAGTATTTT	CASSLDSRTDTQYF
TRBD1	15	-	TRBV7-8	TRBJ2-5	TGTGCCAGCAGCTCGACAGGGATCCACGGAGAGACCCAGTACTTC	CASSSTGIHGETQYF
-	11	-	TRBV7-9	TRBJ2-1	TGTGCCAGCAGCAGGGGGAATGAGCAGTTCTTC	CASSRGNEQFF
TRBD2	13	-	TRBV18	TRBJ2-1	TGTGCCAGCTCACTGGGCAGCGGGGATGAGCAGTTCTTC	CASSLGSGDEQFF
TRBD2	14	-	TRBV6-6	TRBJ2-1	TGTGCCAGCAGGATAGCGGGAAGAGGGAATGAGCAGTTCTTC	CASRIAGRGNEQFF
-	12	-	TRBV29-1	TRBJ2-7	TGCACTGGGGGGAAGGGGGGGGACGAGCAGTACTTC	CTGGKGGDEQYF
-	18	-	TRBV5-1	TRBJ2-5	TGCGCCAGCAGCACCGGGACAAGTATTACACCTTTTCAAGAGACCCAGTACTTC	CASSTGTSITPFQETQYF
TRBD2	14	-	TRBV5-1	TRBJ2-1	TGCGCCAGCAGCTTGGGGACTAGCGGGACCGAGCAGTTCTTC	CASSLGTSGTEQFF
TRBD1	14	-	TRBV6-1	TRBJ2-5	TGTGCCAGCACGAAAGGGGGCAAACGGGAGACCCAGTACTTC	CASTKGGKRETQYF
-	14	-	TRBV7-2	TRBJ1-1	TGTGCCAGCAGCCCAAACCCAGGGAACACTGAAGCTTTCTTT	CASSPNPGNTEAFF
-	15	-	TRBV19	TRBJ2-7	TGTGCCAGTAGTATAAAAAAAGGCGGCTCCTACGAGCAGTACTTC	CASSIKKGGSYEQYF
TRBD1	13	-	TRBV5-5	TRBJ1-2	TGTGCCAGCATCCTGGGACAGGGTTATGGCTACACCTTC	CASILGQGYGYTF
TRBD1	14	few	TRBV6-5	TRBJ1-5	TGTGCCAGCAGTAATACAGGGGGCAGTCAGCCCCAGCATTTT	CASSNTGGSQPQHF
TRBD1	15	-	TRBV28	TRBJ1-2	TGTGCCAGCAGTCGCCTACAGGGGGCGGTCTATGGCTACACCTTC	CASSRLQGAVYGYTF
-	13	-	TRBV18	TRBJ2-7	TGTGCCAGCTCAGACCGGGACACCTACGAGCAGTACTTC	CASSDRDTYEQYF